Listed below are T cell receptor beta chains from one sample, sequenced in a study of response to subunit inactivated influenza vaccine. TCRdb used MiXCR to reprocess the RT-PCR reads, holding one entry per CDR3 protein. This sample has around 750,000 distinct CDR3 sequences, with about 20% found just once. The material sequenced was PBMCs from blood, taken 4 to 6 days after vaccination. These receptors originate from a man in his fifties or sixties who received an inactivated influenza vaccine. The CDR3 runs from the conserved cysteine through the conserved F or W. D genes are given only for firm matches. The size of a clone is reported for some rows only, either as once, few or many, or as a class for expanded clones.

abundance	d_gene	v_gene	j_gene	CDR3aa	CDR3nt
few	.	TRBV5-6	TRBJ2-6	CASTLRPRVSGANVLTF	TGTGCCAGCACCTTGCGACCACGGGTCTCTGGGGCCAACGTCCTGACTTTC
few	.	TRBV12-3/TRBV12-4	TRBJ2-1	CASSPGAWLFF	TGTGCCAGCAGTCCCGGGGCTTGGTTGTTCTTC
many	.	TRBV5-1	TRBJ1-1	CASSLRSGRDMNTEAFF	TGCGCCAGCAGCCTCCGGTCGGGGAGAGACATGAACACTGAAGCTTTCTTT
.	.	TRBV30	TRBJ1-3	CAWRGSVNSGNTIYF	TGTGCCTGGAGAGGGTCCGTGAACTCTGGAAACACCATATATTTT
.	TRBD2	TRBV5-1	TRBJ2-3	CASSLPGLAGGTDTQYF	TGCGCCAGCAGCTTGCCGGGACTAGCCGGAGGGACAGATACGCAGTATTTT
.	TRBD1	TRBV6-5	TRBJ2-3	CASSYSWDREWNTDTQYF	TGTGCCAGCAGTTACTCGTGGGACAGGGAATGGAACACAGATACGCAGTATTTT
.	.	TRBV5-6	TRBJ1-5	CASSLVTAPNQPQHF	TGTGCCAGCAGCTTGGTTACAGCCCCAAACCAGCCCCAGCATTTT
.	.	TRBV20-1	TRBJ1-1	CSARSSQGLDTEAFF	TGCAGTGCTAGAAGTTCCCAGGGCTTGGACACTGAAGCTTTCTTT
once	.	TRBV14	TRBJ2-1	CASSQGRRLTYNEQFF	TGTGCCAGCAGCCAGGGTCGAAGGTTGACCTACAATGAGCAGTTCTTC
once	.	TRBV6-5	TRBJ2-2	CASRINPGVTGELFF	TGTGCCAGCAGAATTAACCCAGGGGTCACCGGGGAGCTGTTTTTT
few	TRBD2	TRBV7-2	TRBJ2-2	CASSTAGSNTGELFF	TGTGCCAGCAGCACAGCGGGGTCGAACACCGGGGAGCTGTTTTTT
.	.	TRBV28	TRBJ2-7	CASSSQSRTSSYEQYF	TGTGCCAGCAGTTCCCAGTCAAGGACCAGCTCCTACGAGCAGTACTTC
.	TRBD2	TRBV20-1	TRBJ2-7	CSASEAGLSDHEQYF	TGCAGTGCTAGTGAAGCGGGACTCAGCGACCACGAGCAGTACTTC
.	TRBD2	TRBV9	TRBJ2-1	CASSVTPLAYNEQFF	TGTGCCAGCAGCGTAACCCCACTAGCGTACAATGAGCAGTTCTTC
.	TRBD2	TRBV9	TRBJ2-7	CASSGRGAYEQYF	TGTGCCAGCAGCGGCCGGGGGGCCTACGAGCAGTACTTC
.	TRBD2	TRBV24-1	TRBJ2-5	CATSDLSGGRQETQYF	TGTGCCACCAGTGACCTCAGCGGGGGGCGGCAAGAGACCCAGTACTTC
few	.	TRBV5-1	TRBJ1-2	CASSLDGAPTPRYGYTF	TGCGCCAGCAGCTTGGACGGGGCTCCTACTCCCCGCTATGGCTACACCTTC
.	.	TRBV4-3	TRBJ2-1	CASSQDLAGNLYNEQFF	TGCGCCAGCAGCCAAGATCTTGCGGGGAATCTATACAATGAGCAGTTCTTC
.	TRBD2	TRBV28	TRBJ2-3	CASSSRIAGGQTDTQYF	TGTGCCAGCAGTTCCCGTATAGCGGGAGGGCAAACAGATACGCAGTATTTT
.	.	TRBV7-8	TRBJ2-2	CASSLARGSTGELFF	TGTGCCAGCAGCTTAGCCAGGGGCTCCACCGGGGAGCTGTTTTTT
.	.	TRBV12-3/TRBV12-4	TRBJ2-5	CASRSRRAQGTQYF	TGTGCCAGCAGATCTCGACGGGCCCAGGGGACCCAGTACTTC
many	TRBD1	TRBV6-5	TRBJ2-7	CASSYGTGTYEQYF	TGTGCCAGCAGTTACGGGACAGGGACCTACGAGCAGTACTTC
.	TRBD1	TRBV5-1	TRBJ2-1	CASSRMGSTGGNEQFF	TGCGCCAGCAGCCGCATGGGTTCGACAGGGGGAAATGAGCAGTTCTTC
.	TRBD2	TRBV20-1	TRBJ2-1	CSARGLTGGPYNEQFF	TGCAGTGCTAGAGGATTAACGGGAGGGCCCTACAATGAGCAGTTCTTC
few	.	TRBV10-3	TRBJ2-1	CAISATAEQFF	TGTGCCATCAGCGCGACAGCTGAGCAGTTCTTC
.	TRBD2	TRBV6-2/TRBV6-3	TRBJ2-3	CASSWTPIAGHTDTQYF	TGTGCCAGCAGCTGGACACCAATAGCGGGGCACACAGATACGCAGTATTTT